This TCR beta chain was obtained from a study of blood T cell repertoires in COVID-19. Method: immunoSEQ multiplex PCR; TCRdb's copy keeps in-frame clones and lacks some. Of about 440,000 clones in the sample, roughly 87% were seen once. Donors were grouped by their self-reported clinical history. V shed 3 bases and J shed 8 bases, with 8 bases lying between them. This CDR3 is 12 amino acids long. CDR1 MDHEN and CDR2 SYDVKM come from the germline V gene. The chain joins TRBV28 to TRBJ2-1; maybe TRBD2 (6 bases). This TCR came from a man between 18 and 29 years old who had recovered from COVID-19. Material for sequencing was PBMCs or T cells enriched from blood (not recorded which). CDR3 in DNA: TGTGCCAGCAGTTTCCGGGAGTATGAGCAGTTCTTC. Translating gives CASSFREYEQFF. Supplemented by reference TRBV28 and TRBJ2-1, the full variable domain reads DVKVTQSSRYLVKRTGEKVFLECVQDMDHENMFWYRQDPGLGLRLIYFSYDVKMKEKGDIPEGYSVSREKKERFSLILESASTNQTSMYLCASSFREYEQFFGPGTRLTVL.